This T cell receptor beta chain derives from a study of human T cells and chemical hapten exposure. Broader study findings: Alopecia in the donors means their immune response may deviate from healthy people's.

TCRdb re-called the RACE reads with MiXCR, one entry per CDR3 protein. Of under 90,000 distinct CDR3 sequences in the sample, 7.5% to 9.5% were seen once. After removal of 2 bases from V and 4 bases from J, the junction contained 3 bases not matched to a gene. CDR3 size: 14 residues. Germline lookup yields CDR1 MDHEN and CDR2 SYDVKM. This clonotype was picked up many times. Its matching antigen is unknown. The time point was: patch test 2, 6 weeks after DPC sensitization. The treatment was: therapeutic diphenylcyclopropenone sensitization with weekly scalp DPC. The receptor was derived from a woman between 50 and 59 years old with alopecia areata. Some clones in this sample may be carry-over from other donors' samples. The material sequenced was whole blood, taken in connection with sensitization to the hapten diphenylcyclopropenone (DPC). V is TRBV28 and J is TRBJ2-3, with 7 bases aligning to TRBD2. Here the CDR3 reads CASSLDSGADTQYF. The CDR3 region has the DNA TGTGCCAGCAGTTTAGACAGCGGGGCAGATACGCAGTATTTT.